This entry lists 16 T cell receptor beta chains sequenced from one sample in a study of OX40 agonist ivuxolimab in advanced cancers. The method was immunoSEQ multiplex PCR; TCRdb's version includes in-frame clones alone and lacks a portion of them. The data hold tens of thousands of clones, with approximately 91% observed a single time. The specimen comprised CD4+ or CD8+ T cells sorted from blood, sampled in a trial of the OX40 agonist ivuxolimab. Receptors were obtained from an adult with an advanced solid tumor such as melanoma, head and neck, liver or kidney cancer.

The chain couples TRBV18 to TRBJ1-2, with a possible D match to TRBD1 (5 bases). There are 16 residues in the CDR3. V gave up 1 base and J gave up 8 bases, with 20 bases separating them. The germline gives CDR1 KGHSH, CDR2 LQKENI. CDR3 sequence: CASSPLTWGRAEGYTF. The CDR3 DNA follows: TGTGCCAGCTCACCACTGACCTGGGGCCGTGCGGAGGGCTACACCTTC.

This chain joins TRBV19 and TRBJ1-3; D gene unclear. The ends were cut back, 6 bases at V and 0 bases at J, with 21 bases in the middle. This CDR3 comprises 18 residues. Germline loops: CDR1 LNHDA, CDR2 SQIVND (reference sequence). Here the CDR3 DNA reads TGTGCCAGTAGGTTCGGACGGAGACAATCTGGCTCTGGAAACACCATATATTTT. It codes for CASRFGRRQSGSGNTIYF.

The chain has TRBV27 and TRBJ2-3; no firm D call. This CDR3 has 15 residues. Germline CDR1 is MNHEY and CDR2 is SMNVEV (reference sequence). V was pared by 8 bases and J by 0 bases, with 15 bases between. CDR3 nucleotide sequence: TGTGCCAGCGCCCCGGGCTACTCGAGCACAGATACGCAGTATTTT. Translation: CASAPGYSSTDTQYF.

The chain uses TRBV4-1 and TRBJ2-2, with D perhaps TRBD2 (7 bases). This CDR3 comprises 15 residues. Germline V gene data show CDR1 as MGHRA and CDR2 as YSYEKL. V was clipped by 3 bases and J by 3 bases, with 11 bases between them. The CDR3 reads CASSQGGHDTGELFF. In nucleotides, the CDR3 is TGCGCCAGCAGCCAGGGGGGGCACGACACCGGGGAGCTGTTTTTT.

This chain connects TRBV6-1 to TRBJ2-7; D is possibly TRBD1 or TRBD2 (5 bases each). Between the trimmed V and J ends, which lost 5 bases and 3 bases, there was a span of 11 bases. The CDR3 has 13 residues. The germline V gene has CDR1 MNHNS and CDR2 SASEGT. The CDR3, as DNA: TGTGCCAGCAGTCGGGACCCTGACTACGAGCAGTACTTC. Translating it yields CASSRDPDYEQYF.

The CDR3 sequence is CASTPTGQTYNEQFF. CDR3 DNA sequence: TGTGCCAGCACCCCCACGGGACAGACATACAATGAGCAGTTCTTC. J is TRBJ2-1 and V is TRBV7-8, with 7 bases that match TRBD1. The CDR3 sequence is 15 residues long. J lost 4 bases, V lost 7 bases, and 10 bases had no gene match. Germline V gene sequence: CDR1 SGHVS, CDR2 FQNEAQ. The entire variable domain, with the rest obtained from reference TRBV7-8 and TRBJ2-1, is as follows: GAGVSQSPRYKVAKRGQDVALRCDPISGHVSLFWYQQALGQGPEFLTYFQNEAQLDKSGLPSDRFFAERPEGSVSTLKIQRTQQEDSAVYLCASTPTGQTYNEQFFGPGTRLTVL.

The genes are TRBV25-1 and TRBJ2-7; 12 bases agree with TRBD2. The V gene's germline CDR1 is MGHDK and CDR2 SYGVNS. The CDR3 is made up of 17 amino acids. V lost 6 bases, J lost 1 base, and 10 bases stayed unmatched. This chain's CDR3 is CASSPASGRDSSYEQYF. The CDR3 region has the DNA TGTGCCAGCAGCCCCGCTAGCGGGAGGGATTCGTCCTACGAGCAGTACTTC.

V and J are TRBV5-5 and TRBJ2-1, with 10 positions matching TRBD2. This CDR3 contains 16 residues. J was trimmed by 7 bases and V by 0 bases; bases with no gene match: 7. The V gene's germline CDR1 is SGHKS and CDR2 YYEKEE (reference sequence). The CDR3 sequence is CASSLGPSGRENEQFF. The CDR3 region has the DNA TGTGCCAGCAGCTTGGGGCCTAGCGGGAGAGAAAATGAGCAGTTCTTC.

This sequence joins TRBV7-9 and TRBJ2-1; 8 nucleotides agree with TRBD2. The J segment lost 8 bases and the V segment lost 5 bases, leaving 8 bases of the junction unmatched. The CDR3 runs to 14 residues. CDR1 and CDR2 (germline): SEHNR, FQNEAQ (reference sequence). CDR3 loop: CASSPGLGIDEQFF. The CDR3, as DNA: TGTGCCAGCAGCCCGGGACTAGGGATAGATGAGCAGTTCTTC.

The chain employs TRBV13 and TRBJ2-4; 9 bases agree with TRBD1. The length of the CDR3 is 17 residues. V trimming: 4 bases; J trimming: 1 base; junction bases outside the gene matches: 8. Germline V gene lookup returns CDR1 PRHDT and CDR2 FYEKMQ (reference sequence). CDR3 sequence (DNA): TGTGCCAGCAGCTCATACAGGGGGCTTGGGGCCAAAAACATTCAGTACTTC. Translated: CASSSYRGLGAKNIQYF.

The chain is built from TRBV6-1 and TRBJ2-5; no reliable D call. This CDR3 contains 14 residues. Germline CDR1 and CDR2: MNHNS and SASEGT. Trimming pared 5 bases from V and 2 bases from J, leaving 12 bases between. The CDR3 spells CASSRSKTQETQYF. The CDR3 DNA is TGTGCCAGCAGTAGATCGAAAACTCAAGAGACCCAGTACTTC.

The CDR3 coding sequence is TGTGCCAGCAGTGATGGCTCTAGCACAGATACGCAGTATTTT. It translates to CASSDGSSTDTQYF. This chain joins TRBV6-4 and TRBJ2-3, with D unresolved. The CDR3 runs to 14 residues. The V and J ends lost 3 bases and 0 bases respectively, with 7 bases between them. Looked up from germline, CDR1 is MRHNA and CDR2 is SNTAGT.

DNA of the CDR3: TGTGCCAGCAGCAGATTACTTTCAGCGGGGGCCCCTAGTGGCTACACCTTC. This encodes CASSRLLSAGAPSGYTF. The genes are TRBV7-2 and TRBJ1-2; maybe TRBD1 (6 bases). From germline, CDR1 is SGHTA and CDR2 FQGNSA. Trimming removed 5 bases from V and 7 bases from J, with 26 bases in between. CDR3 length: 17 residues.

The chain links TRBV14 to TRBJ2-7; D is uncertain. Looked up from germline, CDR1 is SGHDN and CDR2 is FVKESK. The V end was cut by 4 bases, the J end by 0 bases, with 7 bases between. There are 13 residues in the CDR3. Written as DNA, the CDR3 is TGTGCCAGCAGCCGAGTTGACTCCTACGAGCAGTACTTC. This translates into CASSRVDSYEQYF.

The V and J genes are TRBV4-1 and TRBJ1-2; D may be TRBD1 (5 bases). The CDR3 contains 17 residues. Looked up from germline, CDR1 is MGHRA and CDR2 is YSYEKL. V was pared by 0 bases and J by 1 base, with 15 bases between. As DNA, the CDR3 is TGCGCCAGCAGCCAAGATACTAGGGCAGGGAATAACTATGGCTACACCTTC. Translating it yields CASSQDTRAGNNYGYTF.

V and J are TRBV5-4 and TRBJ2-5; D is undetermined. Germline V lookup: CDR1 SGHNT, CDR2 YYREEE (reference sequence). V was cut by 4 bases and J by 0 bases, with 4 bases left in between. CDR3 length equals 12 residues. CDR3 nucleotide sequence: TGTGCCAGCAGCACTGACCAAGAGACCCAGTACTTC. Its translation is CASSTDQETQYF.